Listed here are 32 T cell receptor beta chains from one sample, sequenced in a study of CD8+CD57+ T cells in acquired aplastic anemia. For CDR3 and TCR beta VDJ profiling, genomic DNA was the template used. Each CDR3 protein is one row after TCRdb ran MiXCR on the reads. The profile shows tens of thousands of distinct CDR3 sequences, under 80% of them singletons. Sequencing used sorted CD4+, CD8+, or CD8+CD57+ T cells (not recorded which) from PBMCs. The receptors derive from a human donor in good health, serving as a control.

V is TRBV12-3 or TRBV12-4 and J is TRBJ1-2; D gene uncertain. The CDR3 is made up of 14 amino acids. V was cut by 4 bases and J by 4 bases, with 13 bases left in between. The DNA for the CDR3 is TGTGCCAGCAGTTCGGTGGCGACCTTCTATGGCTACACCTTC. As protein: CASSSVATFYGYTF.

This clonotype is a singleton in its sample. The junction differs from germline at one of its ends, possibly a read error. The chain employs TRBV10-3 and TRBJ1-5; possibly TRBD1 for D (5 bases). The CDR3 sequence is 15 residues long. The germline CDR1 and CDR2 sequences are ENHRY and SYGVKD. CDR3 nucleotides: TGTGCCAGCAGTGAAGCTCCCAGGGTAGGTCAGCCCCAGCATTTT. Translating it yields CASSEAPRVGQPQHF.

For this clonotype: Compared with germline, one end of the junction differs, possibly owing to a read error. The gene calls are TRBV10-3 and TRBJ1-2, with TRBD1 identical over 7 bases. This CDR3 has 14 residues. Germline CDR1 is ENHRY and CDR2 is SYGVKD. CDR3: CASSPSGGIYGYTF. CDR3 nucleotides: TGTGCCAGCAGTCCCTCAGGGGGGATCTATGGCTACACCTTC.

The rearrangement links TRBV2 to TRBJ2-3; 10 bases are shared with TRBD1. The junction had 4 bases not matched to a gene; V was cut back by 8 bases and J by 5 bases. Germline CDR1 and CDR2: SNHLY and FYNNEI. The CDR3 is 13 residues long. The CDR3 nucleotides read TGTGCCAGCGAGACAGGGGGCAGAGATACGCAGTATTTT. Protein product: CASETGGRDTQYF.

The chain is built from TRBV10-3 and TRBJ2-7; 9 positions agree with TRBD1. The CDR3 runs to 14 residues. V trimming: 7 bases; J trimming: 2 bases; junction bases outside the gene matches: 6. The germline gives CDR1 ENHRY, CDR2 SYGVKD. Written as DNA, the CDR3 is TGTGCCATCACCAGAGGACAGGGGCCCTACGAGCAGTACTTC. Encoded protein: CAITRGQGPYEQYF.

This chain's CDR3 is CSARDGGQGRQPQHF. The CDR3 region has the DNA TGCAGTGCTAGAGATGGAGGACAGGGAAGGCAGCCCCAGCATTTT. This chain links TRBV20-1 with TRBJ1-5, with TRBD1 identical over 8 bases. The ends lost 0 bases at V and 7 bases at J; junction bases unmatched: 8. The CDR3 runs to 15 residues. Germline CDR1 and CDR2: DFQATT and SNEGSKA (reference sequence).

The rearrangement joins TRBV19 to TRBJ2-3; 8 bases agree with TRBD2. The CDR3 is 16 amino acids. The germline CDR1 and CDR2 sequences are LNHDA and SQIVND (reference sequence). V shed 1 base, J shed 0 bases, and the junction held 3 bases outside the gene matches. In DNA, the CDR3 is TGTGCCAGTAGTATAGGTACTAGCGGTAGCACAGATACGCAGTATTTT. Its translation is CASSIGTSGSTDTQYF.

This clonotype was seen a handful of times. This chain uses TRBV10-2 with TRBJ2-7; 7 positions match TRBD1. This CDR3 has 13 amino acids. V lost 4 bases to trimming and J lost 3 bases; unmatched junction nucleotides: 3. Per the germline V gene, CDR1 is WSHSY and CDR2 is SAAADI. The CDR3 sequence is CASSAGQLYEQYF. In nucleotides, the CDR3 is TGCGCCAGCAGTGCGGGACAGCTCTACGAGCAGTACTTC.

The sample holds a few counts of this clonotype. The CDR3 here is CSATTGYNEQFF. CDR3 DNA: TGCAGCGCTACGACAGGGTACAATGAGCAGTTCTTC. The chain couples TRBV29-1 to TRBJ2-1; 7 bases match TRBD1. Unmatched junction bases numbered 4, after V lost 7 bases and J lost 4 bases. Germline lookup yields CDR1 SQVTM and CDR2 ANQGSEA. The CDR3 has 12 amino acids.

The chain is built from TRBV2 and TRBJ1-6; 8 bases align to TRBD1. This CDR3 has 15 residues. CDR1 and CDR2 from the germline V gene are SNHLY and FYNNEI. V lost 6 bases and J lost 7; bases outside the gene matches: 8. CDR3 region: CASRGSDRANSPLHF. The CDR3 DNA sequence: TGTGCCAGCAGGGGATCGGACAGGGCCAATTCACCCCTCCACTTT.

This sequence joins TRBV10-3 and TRBJ2-7, with 8 bases matching TRBD2. The J call may be mistaken, given a closer DNA end match to TRBJ2-5. The CDR3 has 14 residues. Germline V CDR1 and CDR2: ENHRY, SYGVKD. CDR3 amino acids: CAISDERGPETQYF. CDR3 bases: TGTGCCATCAGTGACGAGCGGGGGCCGGAGACCCAGTACTTC.

The V call is TRBV20-1, the J call TRBJ1-2; 9 bases match TRBD1. CDR1 and CDR2 from the germline V gene are DFQATT and SNEGSKA (reference sequence). Germline trimming cut 8 bases from V and 6 bases from J; bases unmatched to any gene: 4. The CDR3 spans 11 residues. CDR3 residues: CSTRTGDGYTF. The CDR3 DNA reads TGCAGTACGAGGACAGGGGATGGCTACACCTTC.

The J gene is TRBJ1-1, the V gene TRBV20-1; no clear D gene. V shed 3 bases and J shed 1 base, with 9 bases lying between them. Per the germline V gene, CDR1 is DFQATT and CDR2 is SNEGSKA (reference sequence). CDR3 length: 13 residues. The CDR3 DNA sequence: TGCAGTGCTAGTGGTGTAGCGAACACTGAAGCTTTCTTT. This gives the protein CSASGVANTEAFF.

CDR3 in amino acids: CASTQRNQPQHF. For the CDR3, the DNA is TGTGCCAGTACCCAAAGAAATCAGCCCCAGCATTTT. The rearrangement uses TRBV19 and TRBJ1-5; D is uncertain. Trimming removed 7 bases at V and 4 bases at J, with 8 bases between. CDR3 length: 12 residues. Germline loops: CDR1 LNHDA, CDR2 SQIVND (reference sequence).

The J gene is TRBJ2-5, the V gene TRBV7-9; D remains unclear. The ends were cut back, 5 bases at V and 5 bases at J, with 6 bases in the middle. The germline CDR1 and CDR2 sequences are SEHNR and FQNEAQ (reference sequence). CDR3 length: 11 amino acids. DNA of the CDR3: TGTGCCAGCAGCGCAGGCGAGACCCAGTACTTC. Protein: CASSAGETQYF.

The V call is TRBV15, the J call TRBJ2-7; D is uncertain. The CDR3 runs to 15 residues. Germline CDR1 reads LNHNV; CDR2 reads YYDKDF (reference sequence). The V and J ends lost 0 bases and 0 bases respectively, with 9 bases between them. CDR3 protein: CATSRDRSSSYEQYF. CDR3 sequence (DNA): TGTGCCACCAGCAGAGATCGGTCGAGCTCCTACGAGCAGTACTTC.

In its sample, this clonotype was seen once. This chain joins TRBV9 and TRBJ2-7; possible D gene TRBD1, 5 bases. Matching the DNA end better, TRBJ2-5 makes the J call doubtful. The CDR3 is 12 amino acids. Germline V gives CDR1 SGDLS, CDR2 YYNGEE. The CDR3 loop reads CASSAGKETQYF. DNA of the CDR3: TGTGCCAGCAGCGCAGGGAAAGAGACCCAGTACTTC.

The J gene is TRBJ1-1, the V gene TRBV7-9; 7 nucleotides line up with TRBD1. Trimming took 6 bases from V and 7 from J; bases not matched to a gene: 8. The CDR3 runs 13 residues. Germline values: CDR1 SEHNR, CDR2 FQNEAQ (reference sequence). This CDR3 reads CASRGGTEVEAFF. The CDR3 DNA sequence: TGTGCCAGCAGGGGCGGGACAGAGGTTGAAGCTTTCTTT.

This clonotype is deemed medium-sized. This chain joins TRBV4-3 and TRBJ1-2, with 7 nucleotides matching TRBD1. V shed 0 bases and J 4 bases; nucleotides not matched to a gene: 5. Germline V lookup: CDR1 LGHNA, CDR2 YSLEER. The CDR3 length is 15 residues. CDR3 sequence (DNA): TGCGCCAGCAGCCAAGAAGCAGGGGGTAGCTATGGCTACACCTTC. Translation gives CASSQEAGGSYGYTF.

This clonotype has only a few counts. This chain uses TRBV10-3 with TRBJ2-7; D might be TRBD1 (6 bases). The CDR3 consists of 12 residues. With 6 bases removed from V and 4 bases from J, the gap between germline ends came to 10 bases. Germline CDR1 ENHRY, CDR2 SYGVKD. CDR3 sequence: CAISPRGYEQYF. Here the CDR3 DNA reads TGTGCCATCAGCCCCAGGGGTTACGAGCAGTACTTC.

The chain has TRBV7-9 and TRBJ1-5, with TRBD1 matching 7 bases. CDR3 length: 15 amino acids. The germline V gene has CDR1 SEHNR and CDR2 FQNEAQ (reference sequence). V lost 1 base and J lost 4; bases outside the gene matches: 4. The CDR3 reads CASSLEDRVNQPQHF. The CDR3 coding sequence is TGTGCCAGCAGCTTAGAAGACAGGGTGAATCAGCCCCAGCATTTT.

The V gene is TRBV29-1, the J gene TRBJ2-7; TRBD2 might be the D (6 bases). CDR3 size: 14 residues. Trimming removed 1 base at V and 2 bases at J, with 12 bases between. CDR1 and CDR2 from the germline V gene are SQVTM and ANQGSEA. CDR3 sequence (DNA): TGCAGCGTTGAAGTAGGAGGGGCCACCTACGAGCAGTACTTC. This encodes CSVEVGGATYEQYF.

V usage is TRBV15 and J usage is TRBJ2-6; D ambiguous. Trimming stripped 1 base from V and 0 bases from J, with 7 bases between. Germline V gene lookup returns CDR1 LNHNV and CDR2 YYDKDF (reference sequence). The CDR3 runs 16 residues. The CDR3 bases are TGTGCCACCAGCAGAGCCAGAGCCTCTGGGGCCAACGTCCTGACTTTC. It specifies CATSRARASGANVLTF.

The chain carries TRBV20-1 and TRBJ1-2, with D uncertain. There are 13 residues in the CDR3. V was pared by 3 bases and J by 2 bases, with 10 bases between. Germline V gene sequence: CDR1 DFQATT, CDR2 SNEGSKA (reference sequence). The CDR3 protein is CSASPQANYGYTF. For the CDR3, the DNA is TGCAGTGCTAGTCCTCAGGCCAACTATGGCTACACCTTC.

CDR3 in DNA: TGTGCCAGCAGTTACAAGGCGGGGGGGATCTGGAGCACAGATACGCAGTATTTT. Translating gives CASSYKAGGIWSTDTQYF. The rearrangement uses TRBV6-2 or TRBV6-3 and TRBJ2-3, with 9 bases that match TRBD2. V was clipped by 2 bases and J by 0 bases; unmatched bases: 9. The germline gives CDR1 MNHEY, CDR2 SVGEGT. The CDR3 covers 18 residues.

With respect to this clonotype: This is likely a read error, given that the CDR3 carries no conserved phenylalanine or tryptophan at its end. This chain joins TRBV5-1 and TRBJ2-7; no firm D call. Germline V gene data show CDR1 as SGHRS and CDR2 as YFSETQ. The CDR3 loop spans 12 amino acids. Trimming cost V 0 bases and J 3 bases, with 4 bases left between them. CDR3: CASSLGGYEQYL. CDR3 bases: TGCGCCAGCAGCTTGGGTGGCTACGAGCAGTACCTC.

The chain combines TRBV20-1 with TRBJ2-7; 12 nucleotides agree with TRBD2. The ends lost 0 bases at V and 4 bases at J; junction bases unmatched: 4. This CDR3 is built from 15 residues. CDR1 and CDR2 from the germline V gene are DFQATT and SNEGSKA (reference sequence). This CDR3 is CSARDASGGAYEQYV. DNA of the CDR3: TGCAGTGCTAGAGATGCTAGCGGGGGGGCATACGAGCAGTACGTC.

In its sample, this clonotype ranks as medium-sized (0.01 to 0.1%). This chain uses TRBV19 with TRBJ2-5; TRBD1 is a possible D gene (5 bases). V lost 3 bases and J lost 3, with 11 bases in between. Germline V gene data show CDR1 as LNHDA and CDR2 as SQIVND (reference sequence). CDR3 length: 14 residues. The CDR3 DNA reads as TGTGCCAGTAGTATGTTGGGCAGGGAAGAGACCCAGTACTTC. Translation: CASSMLGREETQYF.

Remarks on this clonotype: One end of the junction fails to match germline, which may point to a read error. The CDR3 DNA reads as TGTGCCAGCAGCGTAGGAGGGACAGGGTTGTCCTACGAGCAGTACTTC. Translation gives CASSVGGTGLSYEQYF. The chain combines TRBV10-2 with TRBJ2-7, with 9 bases lining up with TRBD1. There are 16 residues in the CDR3. Looked up from germline, CDR1 is WSHSY and CDR2 is SAAADI.

The J gene is TRBJ2-3, the V gene TRBV2, with TRBD1 as a possible D gene (6 bases). Trimming pared 4 bases from V and 1 base from J, leaving 6 bases between. The CDR3 totals 13 residues. The germline CDR1 and CDR2 sequences are SNHLY and FYNNEI. The CDR3 is CASSGQGTDTQYF. CDR3 DNA sequence: TGTGCCAGCAGTGGACAGGGCACAGATACGCAGTATTTT.

The V gene is TRBV7-2, the J gene TRBJ1-2, with no clear D. V gave up 3 bases and J gave up 2 bases, with 4 bases separating them. The CDR3 has 12 amino acids. Germline V gives CDR1 SGHTA, CDR2 FQGNSA. The CDR3 region is CASSFTNYGYTF. The CDR3 DNA follows: TGTGCCAGCAGCTTTACGAACTATGGCTACACCTTC.

The chain has TRBV2 and TRBJ1-6; D uncertain. Germline V gene sequence: CDR1 SNHLY, CDR2 FYNNEI. Trimming removed 5 bases from V and 4 bases from J, with 15 bases in between. The CDR3 spans 16 residues. The CDR3 loop reads CASSTTKSRYNSPLHF. As DNA, the CDR3 is TGTGCCAGCAGTACAACAAAAAGCCGGTATAATTCACCCCTCCACTTT.